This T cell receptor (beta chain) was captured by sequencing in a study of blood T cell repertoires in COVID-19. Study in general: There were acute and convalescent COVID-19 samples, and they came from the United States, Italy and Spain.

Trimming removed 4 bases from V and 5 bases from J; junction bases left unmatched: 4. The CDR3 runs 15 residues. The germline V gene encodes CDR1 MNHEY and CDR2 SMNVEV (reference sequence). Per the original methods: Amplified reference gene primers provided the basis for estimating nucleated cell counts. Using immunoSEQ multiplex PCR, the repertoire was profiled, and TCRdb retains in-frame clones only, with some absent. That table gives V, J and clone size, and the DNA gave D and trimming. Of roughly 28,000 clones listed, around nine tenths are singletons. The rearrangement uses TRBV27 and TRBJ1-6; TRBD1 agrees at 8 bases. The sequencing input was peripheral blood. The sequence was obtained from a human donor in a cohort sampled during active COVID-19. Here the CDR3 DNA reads TGTGCCAGCAGTTGGCCGGGACAGGATAATTCACCCCTCCACTTT. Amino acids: CASSWPGQDNSPLHF.